This TCR beta chain was sequenced in a study of CD8 T cells in Susac syndrome. General study results and limits: The study acknowledged a relatively small number of individuals in its TCR sequencing and HLA analysis.

A remark on this clonotype: Its antigen is not identified.

Trimming pared 5 bases from V and 7 bases from J, leaving 8 bases between. The CDR3 totals 11 residues. Roughly 0.45 to 1 ug RNA was reverse transcribed with random hexamers. Multiplex immunoSEQ PCR targeted 54 Vbeta and 13 Jbeta TCR beta segments. TCRdb recomputed calls from the immunoSEQ multiplex PCR reads with MiXCR, one row per CDR3 protein. Of about 150,000 distinct CDR3 sequences listed, 90% to 95% are singletons. Sequencing of TCR beta covered CD8+ and CD4+ T cells obtained from blood. Isolation of CD8+ and CD4+ T cells was performed negatively, whereas enrichment of TEMRA cells was done by FACS.

The sequencing sample was made of CD4+ T cells from PBMCs. The receptor's source is a human donor with Susac syndrome. The chain has TRBV12-3 or TRBV12-4 and TRBJ1-2; D is unclear. The chain's CDR3 is CASSPDAGYTF. As DNA, the CDR3 is TGTGCCAGCAGTCCCGACGCTGGCTACACCTTC.